This T cell receptor (beta chain) appears in the sequencing data of a study of T-cell reconstitution after alpha-beta-depleted transplantation in children (dated by TCRdb to 2016 to 2017). About the full investigation: Using TCR repertoire profiling, the study followed T-cell immune reconstitution in a quantitative way in children after TCRalphabeta/CD19-depleted allogeneic hematopoietic cell transplantation. What the study reported, not specific to this receptor: The apparently early alphabetaT-cell count recovery about two months after transplant was reportedly dependent on only several hundred rapidly expanded clones derived from non-depleted graft cells. In some patients, the high TCRbeta diversity seen at day 60 was put down to recipient T cells and intrathymic progenitors that had survived conditioning. The frequencies of hyperexpanded clones fell over the following months, and after one year, T-cell counts and TCRbeta diversity were mostly attributed to newly produced T cells.

What this sample's treatment or condition label stands for: allogeneic hematopoietic cell transplantation with graft depleted of TCRalphabeta T cells and CD19 B cells. The transplant recipients were children given TCRalphabeta/CD19-depleted allogeneic hematopoietic cell grafts. CDR1 KGHSH and CDR2 LQKENI are derived from the germline V gene. V lost 8 bases and J lost 2 bases; the stretch between them is 11 bases long. The CDR3 has 13 amino acids, counting the end cysteine and phenylalanine. The DNA shown is the 39-base CDR3, in frame from base 1. Comments on this clonotype: Which antigen it targets is not known. No per-base quality is available; no much larger clone lies one base away.

Library creation used PCR. The sequencer was an Illumina HiSeq 2500. Molecular barcoding was employed in the preparation of TCR libraries, with unique molecular identifiers being used to normalize TCRbeta repertoire quantification. The raw public data were reprocessed by TCRdb itself: fastp quality trimming at Q25, MiXCR clonotype calling, in-frame beta chains only. Each record represents a unique CDR3 protein, reported with the most common genes and DNA among its rows. This sample lists about 600,000 distinct CDR3 sequences; approximately 13% were detected once. The ten biggest clones cover 2.2% of the sample.

This specimen consisted of PBMCs, mostly from graft donor cells, obtained 360 days after TCRalphabeta/CD19-depleted stem cell transplant. This receptor chain uses TRBV18 and TRBJ2-3, with the D gene too uncertain to name. The TCR originated in a male patient younger than 18 who had a stem cell transplant for acute myeloid leukemia, so the T cells may come from the graft donor. In nucleotides, the sequence is TGTGCCAGCGTCACCGGGTCCACAGATACGCAGTATTTT. This is translated as CASVTGSTDTQYF. Outside the CDR3, residues come from the reference TRBV18 and TRBJ2-3 proteins, so the full variable domain is: NAGVMQNPRHLVRRRGQEARLRCSPMKGHSHVYWYRQLPEEGLKFMVYLQKENIIDESGMPKERFSAEFPKEGPSILRIQQVVRGDSAAYFCASVTGSTDTQYFGPGTRLTVL.